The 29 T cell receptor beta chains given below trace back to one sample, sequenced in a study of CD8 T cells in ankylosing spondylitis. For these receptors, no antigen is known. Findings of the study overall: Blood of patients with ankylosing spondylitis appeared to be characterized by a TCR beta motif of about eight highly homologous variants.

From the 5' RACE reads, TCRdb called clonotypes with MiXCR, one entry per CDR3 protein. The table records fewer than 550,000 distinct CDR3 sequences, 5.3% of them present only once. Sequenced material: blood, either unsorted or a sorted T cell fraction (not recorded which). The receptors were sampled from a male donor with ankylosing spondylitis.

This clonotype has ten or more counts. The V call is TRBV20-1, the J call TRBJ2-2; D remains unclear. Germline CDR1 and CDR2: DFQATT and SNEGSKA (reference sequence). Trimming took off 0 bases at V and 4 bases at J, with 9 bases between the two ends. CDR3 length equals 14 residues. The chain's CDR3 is CSARDIHITGELFF. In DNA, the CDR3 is TGCAGTGCTAGAGATATTCACATCACCGGGGAGCTGTTTTTT.

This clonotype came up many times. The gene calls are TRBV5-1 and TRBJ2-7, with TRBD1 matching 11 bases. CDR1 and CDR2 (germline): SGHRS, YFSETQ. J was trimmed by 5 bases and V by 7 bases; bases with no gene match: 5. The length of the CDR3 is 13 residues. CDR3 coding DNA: TGCGCCAGCGGGACAGGGGGAGTAGACGAGCAGTACTTC. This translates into CASGTGGVDEQYF.

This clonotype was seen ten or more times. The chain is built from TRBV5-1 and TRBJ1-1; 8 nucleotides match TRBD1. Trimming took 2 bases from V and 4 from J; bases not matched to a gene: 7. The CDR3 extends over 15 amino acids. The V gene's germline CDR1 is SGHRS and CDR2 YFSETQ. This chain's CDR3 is CASSLLGQGPTEAFF. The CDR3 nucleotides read TGCGCCAGCAGCTTACTCGGACAGGGCCCCACTGAAGCTTTCTTT.

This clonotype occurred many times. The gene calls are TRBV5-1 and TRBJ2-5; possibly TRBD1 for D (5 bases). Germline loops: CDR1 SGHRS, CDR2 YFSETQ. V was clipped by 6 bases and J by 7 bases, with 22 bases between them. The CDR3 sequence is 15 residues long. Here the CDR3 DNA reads TGCGCCAGCACCGTGACAGCCACCCAAGAAGGGACCCAGTACTTC. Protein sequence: CASTVTATQEGTQYF.

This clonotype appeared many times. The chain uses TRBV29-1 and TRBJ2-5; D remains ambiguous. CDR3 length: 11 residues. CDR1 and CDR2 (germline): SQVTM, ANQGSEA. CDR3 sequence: CSAFRARTQYF. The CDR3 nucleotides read TGCAGTGCCTTCCGCGCCCGGACCCAGTACTTC.

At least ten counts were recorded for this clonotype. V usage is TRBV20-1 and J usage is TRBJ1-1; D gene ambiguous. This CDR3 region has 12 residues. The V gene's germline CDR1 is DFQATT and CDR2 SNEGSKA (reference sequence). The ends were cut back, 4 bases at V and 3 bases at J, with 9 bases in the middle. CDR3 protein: CSAKKTDTEAFF. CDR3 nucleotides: TGCAGTGCTAAGAAAACAGACACTGAAGCTTTCTTT.

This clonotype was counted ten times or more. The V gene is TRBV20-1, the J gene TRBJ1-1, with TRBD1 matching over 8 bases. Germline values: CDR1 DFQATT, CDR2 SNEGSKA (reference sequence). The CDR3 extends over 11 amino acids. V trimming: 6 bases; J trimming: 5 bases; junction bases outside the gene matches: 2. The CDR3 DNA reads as TGCAGTGCACAGGGGGAAACTGAAGCTTTCTTT. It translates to CSAQGETEAFF.

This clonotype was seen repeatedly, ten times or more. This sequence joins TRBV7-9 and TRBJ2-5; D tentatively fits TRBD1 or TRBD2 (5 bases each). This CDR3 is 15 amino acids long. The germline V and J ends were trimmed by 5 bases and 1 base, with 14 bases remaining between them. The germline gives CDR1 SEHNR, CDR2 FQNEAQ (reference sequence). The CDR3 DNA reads TGTGCCAGCAGCCACCCTCAGGGACGCCAAGAGACCCAGTACTTC. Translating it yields CASSHPQGRQETQYF.

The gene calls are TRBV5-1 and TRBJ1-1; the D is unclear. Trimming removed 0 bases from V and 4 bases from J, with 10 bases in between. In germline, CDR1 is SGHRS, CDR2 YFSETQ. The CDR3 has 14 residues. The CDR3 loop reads CASSLEARTTEAFF. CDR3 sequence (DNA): TGCGCCAGCAGCTTGGAGGCTAGAACCACTGAAGCTTTCTTT.

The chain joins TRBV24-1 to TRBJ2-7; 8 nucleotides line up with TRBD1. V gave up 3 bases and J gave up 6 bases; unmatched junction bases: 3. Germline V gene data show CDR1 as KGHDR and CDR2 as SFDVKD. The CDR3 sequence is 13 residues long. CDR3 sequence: CATSDGQGTEQYF. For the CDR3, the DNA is TGTGCCACCAGTGATGGACAGGGAACCGAGCAGTACTTC.

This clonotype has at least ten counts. The chain's CDR3 is CASSFSLEPQETQYF. CDR3 nucleotides: TGTGCCAGCAGTTTTAGCCTAGAGCCACAAGAGACCCAGTACTTC. The rearrangement uses TRBV12-3 or TRBV12-4 and TRBJ2-5; D uncertain. The CDR3 has 15 amino acids. The V and J ends lost 3 bases and 2 bases respectively, with 13 bases between them.

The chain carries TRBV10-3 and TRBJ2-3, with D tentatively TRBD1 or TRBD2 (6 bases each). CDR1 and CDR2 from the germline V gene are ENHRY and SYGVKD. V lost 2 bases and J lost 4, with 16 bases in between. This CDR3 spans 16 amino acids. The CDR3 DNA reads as TGTGCCATCAGTGAGGGAGGCCTAAGGGGGGCAGATACGCAGTATTTT. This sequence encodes CAISEGGLRGADTQYF.

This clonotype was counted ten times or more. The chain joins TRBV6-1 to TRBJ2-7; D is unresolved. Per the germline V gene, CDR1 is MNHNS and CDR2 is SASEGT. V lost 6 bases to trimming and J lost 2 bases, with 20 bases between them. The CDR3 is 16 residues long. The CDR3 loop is CASSLKGGFSPYEQYF. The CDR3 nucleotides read TGTGCCAGCAGCCTAAAGGGTGGGTTTTCCCCCTACGAGCAGTACTTC.

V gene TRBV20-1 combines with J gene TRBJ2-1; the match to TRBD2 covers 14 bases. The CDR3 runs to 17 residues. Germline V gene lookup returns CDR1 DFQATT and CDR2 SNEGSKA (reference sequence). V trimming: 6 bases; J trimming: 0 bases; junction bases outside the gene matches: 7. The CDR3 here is CSATGTSGGFSYNEQFF. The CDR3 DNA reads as TGCAGTGCCACCGGGACTAGCGGGGGTTTCTCCTACAATGAGCAGTTCTTC.

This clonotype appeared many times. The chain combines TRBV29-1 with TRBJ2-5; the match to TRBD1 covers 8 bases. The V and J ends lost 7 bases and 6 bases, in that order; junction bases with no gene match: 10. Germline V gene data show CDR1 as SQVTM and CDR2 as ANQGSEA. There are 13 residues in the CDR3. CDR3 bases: TGCAGCGCCTTTACAGGGGGAAGAAAGACCCAGTACTTC. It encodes CSAFTGGRKTQYF.

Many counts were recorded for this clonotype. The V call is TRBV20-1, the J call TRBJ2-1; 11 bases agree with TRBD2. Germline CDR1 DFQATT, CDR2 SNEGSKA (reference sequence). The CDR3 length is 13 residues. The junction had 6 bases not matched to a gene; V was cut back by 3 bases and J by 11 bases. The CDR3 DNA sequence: TGCAGTGCTAGTAGCGGGAGGGGAGATCAGCAGTTCTTC. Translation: CSASSGRGDQQFF.

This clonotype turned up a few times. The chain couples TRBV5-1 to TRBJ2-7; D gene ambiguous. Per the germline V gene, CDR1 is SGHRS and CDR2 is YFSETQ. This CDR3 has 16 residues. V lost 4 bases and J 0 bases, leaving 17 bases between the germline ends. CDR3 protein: CASSPQPGRSSYEQYF. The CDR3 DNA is TGCGCCAGCAGCCCACAACCGGGTAGGAGCTCCTACGAGCAGTACTTC.

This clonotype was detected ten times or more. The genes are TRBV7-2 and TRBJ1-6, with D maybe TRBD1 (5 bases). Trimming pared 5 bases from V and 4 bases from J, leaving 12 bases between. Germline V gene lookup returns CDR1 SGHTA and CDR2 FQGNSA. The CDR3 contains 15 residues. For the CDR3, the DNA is TGTGCCAGCAGCCTCAGGGTGCTGTATAATTCACCCCTCCACTTT. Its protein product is CASSLRVLYNSPLHF.

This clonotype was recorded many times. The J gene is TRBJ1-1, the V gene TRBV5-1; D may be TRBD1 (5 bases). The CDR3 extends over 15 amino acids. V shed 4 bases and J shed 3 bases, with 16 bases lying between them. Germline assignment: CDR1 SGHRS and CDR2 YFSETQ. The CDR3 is CASSRGPRGDTEAFF. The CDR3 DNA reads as TGCGCCAGCAGCCGGGGACCCCGGGGGGACACTGAAGCTTTCTTT.

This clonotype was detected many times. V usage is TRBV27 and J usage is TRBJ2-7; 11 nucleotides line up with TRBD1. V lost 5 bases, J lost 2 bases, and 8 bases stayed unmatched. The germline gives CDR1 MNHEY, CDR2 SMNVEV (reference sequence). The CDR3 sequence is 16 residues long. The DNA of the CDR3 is TGTGCCAGCAGTGGACAGGGGGCTAAGAGGACCTACGAGCAGTACTTC. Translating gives CASSGQGAKRTYEQYF.

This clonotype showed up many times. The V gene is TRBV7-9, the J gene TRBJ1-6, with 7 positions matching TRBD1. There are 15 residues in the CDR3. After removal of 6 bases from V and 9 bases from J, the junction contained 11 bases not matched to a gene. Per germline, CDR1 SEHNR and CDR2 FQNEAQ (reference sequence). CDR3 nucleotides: TGTGCCAGCAGTTTACCCCCAGGGGGGAGTTCACCCCTCCACTTT. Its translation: CASSLPPGGSSPLHF.

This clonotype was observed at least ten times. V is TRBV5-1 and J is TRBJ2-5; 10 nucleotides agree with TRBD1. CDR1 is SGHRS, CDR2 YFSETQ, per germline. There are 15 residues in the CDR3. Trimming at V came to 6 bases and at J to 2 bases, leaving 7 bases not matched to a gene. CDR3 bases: TGCGCCAGCATCGCCTGGGGACAGGGGCAAGAGACCCAGTACTTC. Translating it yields CASIAWGQGQETQYF.

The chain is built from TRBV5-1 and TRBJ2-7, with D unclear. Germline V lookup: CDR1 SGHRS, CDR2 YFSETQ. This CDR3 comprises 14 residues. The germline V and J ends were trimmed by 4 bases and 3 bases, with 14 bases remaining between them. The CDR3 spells CASSNRNSIYEQYF. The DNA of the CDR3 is TGCGCCAGCAGCAATCGTAACAGTATCTACGAGCAGTACTTC. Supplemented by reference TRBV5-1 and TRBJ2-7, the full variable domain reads KAGVTQTPRYLIKTRGQQVTLSCSPISGHRSVSWYQQTPGQGLQFLFEYFSETQRNKGNFPGRFSGRQFSNSRSEMNVSTLELGDSALYLCASSNRNSIYEQYFGPGTRLTVT.

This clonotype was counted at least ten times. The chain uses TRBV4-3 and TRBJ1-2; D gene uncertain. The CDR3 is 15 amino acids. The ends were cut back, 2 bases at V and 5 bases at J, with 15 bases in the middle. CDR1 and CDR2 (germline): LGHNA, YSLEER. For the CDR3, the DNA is TGCGCCAGCAGCCAACTAAAATCCGGCGGGTATGGCTACACCTTC. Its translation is CASSQLKSGGYGYTF.

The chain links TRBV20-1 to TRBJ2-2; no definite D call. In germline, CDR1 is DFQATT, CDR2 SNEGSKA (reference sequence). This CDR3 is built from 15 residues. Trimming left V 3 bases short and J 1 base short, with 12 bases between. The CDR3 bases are TGCAGTGCTAGCCGTGACCCGATGAACACCGGGGAGCTGTTTTTT. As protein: CSASRDPMNTGELFF.

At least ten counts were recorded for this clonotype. The CDR3 DNA reads as TGTGCCAGCAGTTTCCGACAGGGACCGGGGCGCTATGGCTACACCTTC. This gives the protein CASSFRQGPGRYGYTF. The chain uses TRBV12-3 or TRBV12-4 and TRBJ1-2, with TRBD1 matching 7 bases. The V gene end was trimmed by 3 bases and the J gene end by 4 bases; junction bases not matched to a gene: 11. The CDR3 is made up of 16 amino acids.

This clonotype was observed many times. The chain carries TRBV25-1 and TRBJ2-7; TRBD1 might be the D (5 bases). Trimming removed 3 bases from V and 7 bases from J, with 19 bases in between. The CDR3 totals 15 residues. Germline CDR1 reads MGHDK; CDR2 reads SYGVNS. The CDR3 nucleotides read TGTGCCAGCAGTGATCCACAGGCCCTAGTCTTAGAGCAGTACTTC. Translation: CASSDPQALVLEQYF.

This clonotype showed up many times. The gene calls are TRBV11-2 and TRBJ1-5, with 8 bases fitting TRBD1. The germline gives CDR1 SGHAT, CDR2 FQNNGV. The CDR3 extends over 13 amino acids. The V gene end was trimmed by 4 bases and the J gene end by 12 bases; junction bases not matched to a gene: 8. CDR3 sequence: CASSSRTGMSQHF. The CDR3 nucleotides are TGTGCCAGCAGCTCACGGACAGGGATGAGCCAGCATTTT.

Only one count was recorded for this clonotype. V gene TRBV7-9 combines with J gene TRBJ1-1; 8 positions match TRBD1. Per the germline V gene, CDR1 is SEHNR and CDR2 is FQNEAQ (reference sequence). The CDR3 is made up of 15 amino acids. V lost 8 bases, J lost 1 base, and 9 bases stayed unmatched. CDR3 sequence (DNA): TGTGCCAGCGACCATATCGGGACAGGGAACACTGAAGCTTTCTTT. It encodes CASDHIGTGNTEAFF.